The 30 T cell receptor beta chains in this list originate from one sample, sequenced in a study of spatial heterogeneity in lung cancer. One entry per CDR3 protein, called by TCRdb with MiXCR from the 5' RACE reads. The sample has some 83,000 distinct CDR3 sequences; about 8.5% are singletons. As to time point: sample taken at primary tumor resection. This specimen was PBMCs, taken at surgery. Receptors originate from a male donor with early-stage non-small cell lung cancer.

CDR3 region: CAIGQGYNEQFF. The CDR3 bases are TGTGCCATTGGCCAGGGGTACAATGAGCAGTTCTTC. V gene TRBV10-3 combines with J gene TRBJ2-1; tentative D call: TRBD1 (6 bases). Germline CDR1 ENHRY, CDR2 SYGVKD. Trimming took off 9 bases at V and 4 bases at J, with 10 bases between the two ends. CDR3 length: 12 amino acids.

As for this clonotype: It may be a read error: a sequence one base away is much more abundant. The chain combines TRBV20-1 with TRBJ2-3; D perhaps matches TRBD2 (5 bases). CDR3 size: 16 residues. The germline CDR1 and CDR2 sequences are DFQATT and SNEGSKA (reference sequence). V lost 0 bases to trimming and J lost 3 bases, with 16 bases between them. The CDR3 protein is CSARDRASWRTDTQYF. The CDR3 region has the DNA TGCAGTGCTAGAGATAGGGCTAGCTGGAGAACAGATACGCAGTATTTT.

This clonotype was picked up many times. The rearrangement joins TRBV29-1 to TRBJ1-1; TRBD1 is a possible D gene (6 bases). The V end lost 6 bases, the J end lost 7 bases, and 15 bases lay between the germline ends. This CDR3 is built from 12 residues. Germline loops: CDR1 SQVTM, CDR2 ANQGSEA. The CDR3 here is CSVRGGPLEAFF. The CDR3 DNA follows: TGCAGCGTCCGCGGGGGCCCCCTTGAAGCTTTCTTT.

CDR3 coding DNA: TGTGCCAGCAGTGATGCGGGAGGGTACCAAGAGACCCAGTACTTC. Translated: CASSDAGGYQETQYF. V gene TRBV25-1 combines with J gene TRBJ2-5, with 9 bases aligning to TRBD2. The germline gives CDR1 MGHDK, CDR2 SYGVNS. The CDR3 loop spans 15 amino acids. The junction had 2 bases not matched to a gene; V was cut back by 3 bases and J by 0 bases.

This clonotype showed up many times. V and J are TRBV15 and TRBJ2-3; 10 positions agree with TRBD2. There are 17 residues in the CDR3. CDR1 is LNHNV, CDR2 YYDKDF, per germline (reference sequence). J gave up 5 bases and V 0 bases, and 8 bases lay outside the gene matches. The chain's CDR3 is CATSRDILAGPLDTQYF. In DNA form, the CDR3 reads TGTGCCACCAGCAGAGATATACTAGCGGGACCTCTAGATACGCAGTATTTT.

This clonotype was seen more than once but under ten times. Here the CDR3 reads CASRGSNGVNQPQHF. The DNA of the CDR3 is TGTGCCAGCAGAGGGAGTAATGGGGTCAATCAGCCCCAGCATTTT. This chain connects TRBV27 to TRBJ1-5, with D unclear. Germline-derived CDR1 and CDR2 are MNHEY and SMNVEV (reference sequence). With 6 bases removed from V and 3 bases from J, the gap between germline ends came to 15 bases. This CDR3 region has 15 residues.

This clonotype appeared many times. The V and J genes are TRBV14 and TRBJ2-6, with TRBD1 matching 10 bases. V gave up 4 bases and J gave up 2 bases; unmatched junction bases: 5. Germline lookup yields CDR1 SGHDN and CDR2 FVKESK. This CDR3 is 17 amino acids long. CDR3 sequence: CASSPRQGATGANVLTF. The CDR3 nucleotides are TGTGCCAGCAGCCCGCGACAGGGGGCCACTGGGGCCAACGTCCTGACTTTC.

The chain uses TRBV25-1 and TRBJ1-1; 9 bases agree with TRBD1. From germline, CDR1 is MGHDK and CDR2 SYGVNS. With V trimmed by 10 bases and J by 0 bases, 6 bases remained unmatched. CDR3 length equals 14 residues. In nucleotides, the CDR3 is TGTGCCACCGAGGGGACAGGGTTGAACACTGAAGCTTTCTTT. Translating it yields CATEGTGLNTEAFF.

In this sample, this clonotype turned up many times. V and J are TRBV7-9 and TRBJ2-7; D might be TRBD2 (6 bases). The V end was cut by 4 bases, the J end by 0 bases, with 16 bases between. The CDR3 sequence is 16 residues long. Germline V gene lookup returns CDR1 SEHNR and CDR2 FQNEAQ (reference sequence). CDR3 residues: CASSSVGAGSSYEQYF. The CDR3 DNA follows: TGTGCCAGCAGCTCCGTAGGGGCGGGGAGCTCCTACGAGCAGTACTTC. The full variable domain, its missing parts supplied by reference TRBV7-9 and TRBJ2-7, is DTGVSQNPRHKITKRGQNVTFRCDPISEHNRLYWYRQTLGQGPEFLTYFQNEAQLEKSRLLSDRFSAERPKGSFSTLEIQRTEQGDSAMYLCASSSVGAGSSYEQYFGPGTRLTVT.

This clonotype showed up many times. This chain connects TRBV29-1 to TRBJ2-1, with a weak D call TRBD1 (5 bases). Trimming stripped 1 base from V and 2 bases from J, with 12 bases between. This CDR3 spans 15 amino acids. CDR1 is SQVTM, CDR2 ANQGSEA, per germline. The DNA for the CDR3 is TGCAGCGTTGAAGTTATCGACAGCACCTACAATGAGCAGTTCTTC. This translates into CSVEVIDSTYNEQFF.

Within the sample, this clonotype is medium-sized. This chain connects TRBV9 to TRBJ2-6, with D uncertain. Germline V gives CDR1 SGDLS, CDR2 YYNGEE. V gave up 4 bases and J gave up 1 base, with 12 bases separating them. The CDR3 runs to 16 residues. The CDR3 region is CASSPPKGSGANVLTF. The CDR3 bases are TGTGCCAGCAGCCCTCCAAAGGGATCTGGGGCCAACGTCCTGACTTTC.

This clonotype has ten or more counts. The CDR3 DNA sequence: TGTGCCAGCAGCCCTTTCGGGATGTATGGCTACACCTTC. Translated: CASSPFGMYGYTF. The chain employs TRBV12-3 or TRBV12-4 and TRBJ1-2; D is unresolved. V was shortened by 6 bases and J by 5 bases, with 13 bases between the two germline ends. This CDR3 is built from 13 residues.

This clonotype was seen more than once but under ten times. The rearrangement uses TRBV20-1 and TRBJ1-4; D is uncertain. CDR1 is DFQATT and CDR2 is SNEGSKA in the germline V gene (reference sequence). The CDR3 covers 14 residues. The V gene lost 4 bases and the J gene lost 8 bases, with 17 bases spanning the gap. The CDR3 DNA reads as TGCAGTGCTACGCCGGGCCCGGCGGGAGAAAAACTGTTTTTT. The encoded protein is CSATPGPAGEKLFF.

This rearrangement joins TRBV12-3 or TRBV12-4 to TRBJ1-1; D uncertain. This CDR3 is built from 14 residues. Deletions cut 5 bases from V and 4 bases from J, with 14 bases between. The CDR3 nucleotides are TGTGCCAGCAGTGAGGGATTGTGGAGCACTGAAGCTTTCTTT. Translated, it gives CASSEGLWSTEAFF.

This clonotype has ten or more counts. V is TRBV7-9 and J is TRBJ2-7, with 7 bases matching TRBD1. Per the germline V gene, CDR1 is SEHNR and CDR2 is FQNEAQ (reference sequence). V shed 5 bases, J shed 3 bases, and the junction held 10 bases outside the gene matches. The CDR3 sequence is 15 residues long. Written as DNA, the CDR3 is TGTGCCAGCAGCCCGACGGACAGGTCGTTCTACGAGCAGTACTTC. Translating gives CASSPTDRSFYEQYF. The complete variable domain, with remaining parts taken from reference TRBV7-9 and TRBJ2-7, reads DTGVSQNPRHKITKRGQNVTFRCDPISEHNRLYWYRQTLGQGPEFLTYFQNEAQLEKSRLLSDRFSAERPKGSFSTLEIQRTEQGDSAMYLCASSPTDRSFYEQYFGPGTRLTVT.

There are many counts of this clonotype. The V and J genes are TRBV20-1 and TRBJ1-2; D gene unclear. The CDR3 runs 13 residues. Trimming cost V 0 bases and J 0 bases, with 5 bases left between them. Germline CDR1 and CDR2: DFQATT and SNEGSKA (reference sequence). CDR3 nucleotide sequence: TGCAGTGCTAGAGACGGAACTAACTATGGCTACACCTTC. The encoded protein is CSARDGTNYGYTF.

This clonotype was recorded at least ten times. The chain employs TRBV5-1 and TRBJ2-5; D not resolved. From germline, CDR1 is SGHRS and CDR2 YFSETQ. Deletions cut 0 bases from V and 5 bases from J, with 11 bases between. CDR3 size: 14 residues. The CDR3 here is CASSLEAAWETQYF. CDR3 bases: TGCGCCAGCAGCTTGGAGGCAGCATGGGAGACCCAGTACTTC. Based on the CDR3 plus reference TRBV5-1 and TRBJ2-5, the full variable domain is KAGVTQTPRYLIKTRGQQVTLSCSPISGHRSVSWYQQTPGQGLQFLFEYFSETQRNKGNFPGRFSGRQFSNSRSEMNVSTLELGDSALYLCASSLEAAWETQYFGPGTRLLVL.

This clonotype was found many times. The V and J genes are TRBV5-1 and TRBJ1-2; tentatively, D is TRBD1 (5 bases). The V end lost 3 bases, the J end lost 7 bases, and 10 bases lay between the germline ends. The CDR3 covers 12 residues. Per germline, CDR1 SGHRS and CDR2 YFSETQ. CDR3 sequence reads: CASSSPGGGYTF. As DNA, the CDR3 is TGCGCCAGCAGCTCCCCTGGGGGTGGCTACACCTTC.

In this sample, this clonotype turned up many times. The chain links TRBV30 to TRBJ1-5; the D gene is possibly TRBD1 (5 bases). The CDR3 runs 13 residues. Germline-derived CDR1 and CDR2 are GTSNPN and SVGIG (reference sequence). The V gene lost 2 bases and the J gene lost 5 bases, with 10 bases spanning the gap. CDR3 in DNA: TGTGCCTGGAGTTTGGACACAGATCAGCCCCAGCATTTT. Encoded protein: CAWSLDTDQPQHF.

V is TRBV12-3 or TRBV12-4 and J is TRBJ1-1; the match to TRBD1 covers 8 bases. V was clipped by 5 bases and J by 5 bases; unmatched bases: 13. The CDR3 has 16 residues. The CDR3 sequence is CASSLYYGTGSTEAFF. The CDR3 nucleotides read TGTGCCAGCAGTCTATACTACGGGACAGGTAGTACTGAAGCTTTCTTT.

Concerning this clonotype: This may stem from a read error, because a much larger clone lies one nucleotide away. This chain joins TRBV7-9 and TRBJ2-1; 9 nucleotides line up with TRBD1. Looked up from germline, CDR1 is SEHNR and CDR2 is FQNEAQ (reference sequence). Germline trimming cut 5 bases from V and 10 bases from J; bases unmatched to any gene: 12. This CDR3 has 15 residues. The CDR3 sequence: CASSDRDRVPYEQFF. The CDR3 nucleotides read TGTGCCAGCAGCGACCGGGACAGGGTCCCCTACGAGCAGTTCTTC.

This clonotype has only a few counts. CDR3 sequence: CASGESGRTMGNEQFF. The CDR3 DNA follows: TGTGCTAGTGGGGAGAGCGGGAGGACAATGGGAAATGAGCAGTTCTTC. V is TRBV12-5 and J is TRBJ2-1; 9 nucleotides agree with TRBD2. The CDR3 sequence is 16 residues long. With 6 bases clipped from V and 7 bases from J, the junction kept 13 bases outside the gene matches. Germline-derived CDR1 and CDR2 are LGHNT and FRNRAP.

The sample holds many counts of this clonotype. CDR3 DNA: TGCAGTGCTAGAGGAGGTAGACGGTGGAACACTGAAGCTTTCTTT. Translating gives CSARGGRRWNTEAFF. The chain is built from TRBV20-1 and TRBJ1-1; the D is unclear. Germline V CDR1 and CDR2: DFQATT, SNEGSKA (reference sequence). V shed 1 base and J shed 1 base, with 13 bases lying between them. The CDR3 is made up of 15 amino acids.

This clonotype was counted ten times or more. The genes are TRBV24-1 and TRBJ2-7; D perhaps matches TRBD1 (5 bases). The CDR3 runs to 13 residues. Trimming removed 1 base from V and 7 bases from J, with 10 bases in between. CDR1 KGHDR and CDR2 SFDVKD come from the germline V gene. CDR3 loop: CATSDLRGREQYF. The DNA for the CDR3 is TGTGCCACCAGTGATTTAAGGGGTAGAGAGCAGTACTTC.

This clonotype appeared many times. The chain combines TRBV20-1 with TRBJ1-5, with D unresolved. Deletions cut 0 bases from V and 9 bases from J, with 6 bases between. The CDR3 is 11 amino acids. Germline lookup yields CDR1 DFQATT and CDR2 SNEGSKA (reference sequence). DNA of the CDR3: TGCAGTGCTAGAGAAGGAGGGCCCCAGCATTTT. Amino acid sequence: CSAREGGPQHF.

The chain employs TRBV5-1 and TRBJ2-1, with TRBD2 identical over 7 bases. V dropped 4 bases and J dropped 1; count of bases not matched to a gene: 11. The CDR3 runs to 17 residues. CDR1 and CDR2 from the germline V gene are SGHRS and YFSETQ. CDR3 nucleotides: TGCGCCAGCAGCCCATTGGGAAGCGGGATTTCCTACAATGAGCAGTTCTTC. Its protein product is CASSPLGSGISYNEQFF.

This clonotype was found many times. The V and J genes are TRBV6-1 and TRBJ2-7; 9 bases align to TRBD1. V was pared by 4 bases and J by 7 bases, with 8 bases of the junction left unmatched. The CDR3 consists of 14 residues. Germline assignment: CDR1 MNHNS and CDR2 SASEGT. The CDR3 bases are TGTGCCAGCAGTGGAACACAGGGGGCGGGGGAGCAGTACTTC. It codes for CASSGTQGAGEQYF.

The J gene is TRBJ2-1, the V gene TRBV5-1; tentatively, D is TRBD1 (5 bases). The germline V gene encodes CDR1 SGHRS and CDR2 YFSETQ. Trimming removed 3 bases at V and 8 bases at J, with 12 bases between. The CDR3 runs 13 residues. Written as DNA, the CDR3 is TGCGCCAGCAGCTATCGGGCAGGGTATGAGCAGTTCTTC. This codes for CASSYRAGYEQFF.

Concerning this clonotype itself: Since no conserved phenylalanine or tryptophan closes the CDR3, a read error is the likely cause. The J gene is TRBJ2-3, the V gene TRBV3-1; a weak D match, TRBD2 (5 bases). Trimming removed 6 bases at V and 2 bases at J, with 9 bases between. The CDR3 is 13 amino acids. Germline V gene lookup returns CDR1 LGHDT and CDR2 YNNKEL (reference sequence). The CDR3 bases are TGTGCCAGCAGGACCGGGAACACAGATACGCAGTATTTG. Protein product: CASRTGNTDTQYL.

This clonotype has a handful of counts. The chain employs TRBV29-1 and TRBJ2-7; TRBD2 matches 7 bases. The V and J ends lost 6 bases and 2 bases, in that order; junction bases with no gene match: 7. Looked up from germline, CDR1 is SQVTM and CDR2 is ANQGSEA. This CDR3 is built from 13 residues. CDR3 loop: CSVGPSGPYEQYF. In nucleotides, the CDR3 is TGCAGCGTCGGTCCTAGCGGCCCCTACGAGCAGTACTTC.